This T cell receptor beta chain was recorded in a study of blood T cell repertoires in COVID-19 (dated by TCRdb to 2018 to 2020). In terms of the full investigation: Samples from collaborators originated in the United States, Italy and Spain and spanned both the acute and convalescent phases of COVID-19. HLA class I and class II types, where available, came from metadata supplied by the sample provider rather than from assay-based typing. Deeply sampled blood TCRbeta repertoires from subjects exposed to, actively infected with, or recovered from COVID-19 were included in the dataset. A freely available public database, intended as a resource for researchers studying the immune response to SARS-CoV-2, is where the repertoires were released. Samples came from the ongoing ImmuneRACE study (first 160 participants) plus 1,254 subjects from 6 global collaborators. The prospective study material was composed of cDNA or gDNA derived from T cells, B-cell-depleted T cells, or PBMCs. The sample metadata nearly always contained a de-identified subject ID, COVID-19 status, age in years and sex. The full study reports these points: The quantity of clinical and demographic metadata differed by source and by participant and was supplied without curation.

From a lookup of the germline V gene, CDR1 and CDR2 are MNHEY and SVGAGI. At the junction V is shortened by 6 bases and J by 4 bases, with 13 bases in between. Reading from cysteine to phenylalanine, the CDR3 counts 14 amino acids. Only the CDR3 DNA stays, 42 bases, in frame from base 1. TCRbeta CDR3 regions were amplified from genomic DNA by means of the immunoSEQ Assay, a bias-controlled multiplex PCR. Concerning the study's data processing: The number of nucleated cells in each sample was estimated by amplification of reference gene primers within the assay. Sequence reads were collapsed and filtered to measure the absolute abundance of every unique TCRbeta CDR3 rearrangement. Productive Simpson clonality was computed per sample as the square root of Simpson's diversity index over productive rearrangements. Entries here come from immuneACCESS through TCRdb and include only in-frame sequences with V and J called. Some clones fail to appear in such tables; in the studies checked, an unresolved V gene covers under half of the shortfall, and the cause of the remainder is unknown. V, J and clone size derive from that table, while D and trimming were established from the DNA sequence. This sample has some 230,000 clones in its table, and around 81% of those were observed once. In total, the top ten clones hold roughly 3% of the sample.

Samples from volunteer blood donors who had recovered from COVID-19 were contributed by a second Seattle source. Whole blood was collected in K2EDTA tubes by collaborating institutions according to the institutions' own protocols. For TCRbeta analysis, collaborator samples were shipped as frozen whole blood, as isolated PBMCs, or as DNA extracted from either sample type. For this clone: The antigen it binds to is not known. No per-base quality is available; no much larger clone lies one base away.

Source material: peripheral blood. The chain is encoded by TRBV6-5 joined to TRBJ1-5; a tentative D match to TRBD1 spans 6 bases. The receptor's source is a woman in her thirties who had recovered from COVID-19. The sequence in DNA is TGTGCCAGCAGCTCCGGGACAATTAATCAGCCCCAGCATTTT. Its protein product is CASSSGTINQPQHF.